A single sample gave rise to the 19 T cell receptor beta chains below, sequenced in a study of blood T cell repertoires in COVID-19. Sequencing used immunoSEQ multiplex PCR; TCRdb keeps in-frame clones, though not all of them. The profile shows roughly 250,000 clones, about nine tenths of them singletons. The sample was peripheral blood. The receptors were gathered from a woman in her thirties or forties with acute or convalescent COVID-19.

The rearrangement uses TRBV11-3 and TRBJ2-1, with 7 bases matching TRBD1. Germline CDR1 is SGHNT and CDR2 is YENEEA. The V gene end was trimmed by 4 bases and the J gene end by 9 bases; junction bases not matched to a gene: 9. The CDR3 contains 14 residues. The CDR3 loop reads CASSSDREVSEQFF. For the CDR3, the DNA is TGTGCCAGCAGCTCCGACAGGGAAGTGAGTGAGCAGTTCTTC.

The CDR3 region is CASSMGGENIQYF. In DNA form, the CDR3 reads TGTGCCAGCAGCATGGGGGGGGAAAACATTCAGTACTTC. The V gene is TRBV12-3 or TRBV12-4, the J gene TRBJ2-4; 7 bases line up with TRBD2. The V and J ends lost 6 bases and 5 bases, in that order; junction bases with no gene match: 4. The length of the CDR3 is 13 residues.

The J gene is TRBJ1-6, the V gene TRBV5-1; 8 bases are shared with TRBD1. Germline V gene data show CDR1 as SGHRS and CDR2 as YFSETQ. V was clipped by 4 bases and J by 9 bases; unmatched bases: 9. The CDR3 spans 15 residues. In DNA, the CDR3 is TGCGCCAGCAGCGCTACCCGGGACAGGACTTCACCCCTCCACTTT. Translated: CASSATRDRTSPLHF.

J is TRBJ1-1 and V is TRBV10-3; possibly TRBD1 for D (5 bases). The length of the CDR3 is 12 residues. The germline V gene encodes CDR1 ENHRY and CDR2 SYGVKD. Trimming removed 10 bases from V and 3 bases from J, with 12 bases in between. The DNA of the CDR3 is TGTGCCACGGGGGGGAGGGACACTGAAGCTTTCTTT. Translated, it gives CATGGRDTEAFF.

This clone showed up just once. The chain uses TRBV10-2 and TRBJ2-5, with TRBD1 identical over 10 bases. Germline-derived CDR1 and CDR2 are WSHSY and SAAADI. V shed 4 bases, J shed 5 bases, and the junction held 4 bases outside the gene matches. CDR3 size: 14 residues. CDR3 in amino acids: CASSGRTGGETQYF. The DNA for the CDR3 is TGCGCCAGCAGTGGGAGGACAGGGGGGGAGACCCAGTACTTC.

The rearrangement joins TRBV5-1 to TRBJ1-1; D unresolved. CDR1 and CDR2 from the germline V gene are SGHRS and YFSETQ. Trimming left V 3 bases short and J 1 base short, with 10 bases between. The CDR3 is 14 amino acids. CDR3 coding DNA: TGCGCCAGCAGCTCTCTGACTCCGAACACTGAAGCTTTCTTT. It yields the protein CASSSLTPNTEAFF.

V and J are TRBV5-4 and TRBJ2-3, with 7 positions matching TRBD1. Germline trimming cut 4 bases from V and 6 bases from J; bases unmatched to any gene: 8. This CDR3 is 14 amino acids long. Germline values: CDR1 SGHNT, CDR2 YYREEE (reference sequence). The CDR3 spells CASSKDRTADTQYF. CDR3 bases: TGTGCCAGCAGCAAGGACAGGACGGCGGATACGCAGTATTTT.

The chain links TRBV6-5 to TRBJ2-7, with 10 nucleotides matching TRBD2. V lost 6 bases, J lost 4 bases, and 9 bases stayed unmatched. The CDR3 covers 15 residues. Per the germline V gene, CDR1 is MNHEY and CDR2 is SVGAGI. CDR3 residues: CASRSCGLAVYEQYV. CDR3 in DNA: TGTGCCAGCAGAAGTTGTGGACTAGCGGTATACGAGCAGTACGTC.

The V call is TRBV6-6, the J call TRBJ1-1; weak D call: TRBD1 (6 bases). V lost 5 bases and J lost 3, with 10 bases in between. The CDR3 runs to 13 residues. The germline V gene has CDR1 MNHNY and CDR2 SVGAGI (reference sequence). CDR3 DNA: TGTGCCAGCAGTCGGGACATGTACACTGAAGCTTTCTTT. Its protein is CASSRDMYTEAFF.

The gene calls are TRBV3-1 (or the pseudogene TRBV3-2) and TRBJ2-3; TRBD2 matches 11 bases. CDR3 length equals 15 residues. Trimming cost V 1 base and J 6 bases; bases outside gene matches: 3. Looked up from germline, CDR1 is LGHDT and CDR2 is YNNKEL (reference sequence). CDR3 amino acids: CASSQVAGGQDTQYF. The CDR3 region has the DNA TGTGCCAGCAGCCAAGTAGCGGGGGGGCAGGATACGCAGTATTTT.

On this clone itself: Other DNA sequences in the sample encode the same CDR3. The rearrangement joins TRBV27 to TRBJ1-2, with D perhaps matching TRBD1 (5 bases). The V end was cut by 3 bases, the J end by 4 bases, with 9 bases between. Per the germline V gene, CDR1 is MNHEY and CDR2 is SMNVEV (reference sequence). This CDR3 comprises 13 residues. The CDR3 loop is CASSFGGGYGYTF. The CDR3, as DNA: TGTGCCAGCAGTTTCGGCGGGGGCTATGGCTACACCTTC.

This rearrangement joins TRBV9 to TRBJ1-4; 9 bases match TRBD1. From germline, CDR1 is SGDLS and CDR2 YYNGEE. CDR3 length: 15 residues. V trimming: 4 bases; J trimming: 8 bases; junction bases outside the gene matches: 9. The CDR3 spells CASSLGTGSGEKLFF. Written as DNA, the CDR3 is TGTGCCAGCAGCCTAGGGACAGGGTCAGGGGAAAAACTGTTTTTT.

The CDR3 DNA reads as TGTGCCAGCAGTGACGGCGGGCCTAGCTTTAACTATGGCTACACCTTC. It translates to CASSDGGPSFNYGYTF. The chain employs TRBV6-1 and TRBJ1-2, with D uncertain. Germline V gives CDR1 MNHNS, CDR2 SASEGT. V lost 3 bases and J lost 1, with 15 bases in between. CDR3 length equals 16 residues.

The chain joins TRBV30 to TRBJ2-2, with D tentatively TRBD1 (6 bases). Trimming left V 3 bases short and J 7 bases short, with 12 bases between. CDR1 is GTSNPN and CDR2 is SVGIG in the germline V gene (reference sequence). CDR3 size: 13 residues. CDR3 nucleotides: TGTGCCTGGAGGGGTCAGGGGAGCGGGGAGCTGTTTTTT. It encodes CAWRGQGSGELFF.

This clone was seen once. J is TRBJ1-1 and V is TRBV12-3 or TRBV12-4, with 8 bases fitting TRBD1. V gave up 10 bases and J gave up 5 bases; unmatched junction bases: 6. CDR3 size: 12 residues. The CDR3 DNA follows: TGTGCCAATGGACAGGGTGGGACTGAAGCTTTCTTT. This sequence encodes CANGQGGTEAFF.

The V and J genes are TRBV12-5 and TRBJ2-1; 10 bases match TRBD1. After removal of 5 bases from V and 3 bases from J, the junction contained 4 bases not matched to a gene. The CDR3 is 15 amino acids. Germline V gene data show CDR1 as LGHNT and CDR2 as FRNRAP. This CDR3 reads CASGTGTGDYNEQFF. The CDR3 DNA reads as TGTGCTAGTGGTACCGGGACAGGGGACTACAATGAGCAGTTCTTC. The full variable domain, with the rest looked up from reference TRBV12-5 and TRBJ2-1, is DARVTQTPRHKVTEMGQEVTMRCQPILGHNTVFWYRQTMMQGLELLAYFRNRAPLDDSGMPKDRFSAEMPDATLATLKIQPSEPRDSAVYFCASGTGTGDYNEQFFGPGTRLTVL.

The chain is built from TRBV11-2 and TRBJ1-1; 7 bases fit TRBD1. V dropped 1 base and J dropped 8; count of bases not matched to a gene: 10. The CDR3 is 15 residues long. The V gene's germline CDR1 is SGHAT and CDR2 FQNNGV. CDR3 sequence reads: CASSLAGTVLLEAFF. The CDR3 nucleotides are TGTGCCAGCAGCTTAGCGGGGACAGTTCTTCTGGAAGCTTTCTTT.

The chain couples TRBV29-1 to TRBJ1-5; 7 nucleotides align to TRBD1. CDR3 size: 13 residues. The V gene's germline CDR1 is SQVTM and CDR2 ANQGSEA. The trim removed 4 bases at V and 5 bases at J, leaving 5 bases unmatched. The CDR3 DNA reads as TGCAGCGTTGGTCAGGGGGGCTATCAGCCCCAGCATTTT. This translates into CSVGQGGYQPQHF.

J is TRBJ1-1 and V is TRBV3-1 (or the pseudogene TRBV3-2); possibly TRBD1 for D (5 bases). The CDR3 has 14 amino acids. V was pared by 2 bases and J by 1 base, with 8 bases between. Germline-derived CDR1 and CDR2 are LGHDT and YNNKEL (reference sequence). The CDR3 region is CASSQTDRNTEAFF. The CDR3 DNA reads as TGTGCCAGCAGCCAAACAGACAGGAACACTGAAGCTTTCTTT.